The clone carrying this T cell receptor (beta chain) was counted ten times or more. This entry comes from a study of T cells in Graves' hyperthyroidism and ophthalmopathy. Researchers took RNA transcripts and amplified the TCR beta CDR3 regions from them. With the HTBI primer set, the TCR CDR3 went through a first round of RT-PCR. A single record per CDR3 protein comes from TCRdb applying MiXCR to the multiplex PCR reads. The data hold approximately 150,000 distinct CDR3 sequences, with roughly 10% observed a single time. Trimming took 7 bases from V and 7 from J; bases not matched to a gene: 8. Germline assignment: CDR1 KGHDR and CDR2 SFDVKD. The length of the CDR3 is 14 residues.

V usage is TRBV24-1 and J usage is TRBJ2-1; 8 nucleotides match TRBD2. The clonotype originates from a woman between 18 and 30 years old with Graves' hyperthyroidism that later progressed to Graves' ophthalmopathy. The source material was blood. The CDR3 DNA sequence: TGTGCCACCAGCGGAGCGGGAGATCTTAATGAGCAGTTCTTC. Its translation: CATSGAGDLNEQFF.